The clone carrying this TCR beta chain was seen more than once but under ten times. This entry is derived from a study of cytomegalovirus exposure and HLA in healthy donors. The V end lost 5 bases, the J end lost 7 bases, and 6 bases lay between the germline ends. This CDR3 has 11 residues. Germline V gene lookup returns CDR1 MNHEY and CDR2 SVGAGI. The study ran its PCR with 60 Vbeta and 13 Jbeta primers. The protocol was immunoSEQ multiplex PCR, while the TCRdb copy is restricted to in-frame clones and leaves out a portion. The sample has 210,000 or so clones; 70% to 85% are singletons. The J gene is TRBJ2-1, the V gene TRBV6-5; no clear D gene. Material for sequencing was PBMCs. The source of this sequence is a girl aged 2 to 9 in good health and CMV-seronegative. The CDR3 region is CASSHRNEQFF. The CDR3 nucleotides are TGTGCCAGCAGTCATCGGAATGAGCAGTTCTTC.